The rows below give T cell receptor beta chains drawn from one sample of a study of blood T cell repertoires in COVID-19. Clones were read by immunoSEQ multiplex PCR, and TCRdb kept only the in-frame ones, dropping some. The sample contains 200,000 to 300,000 clones, about nine tenths of which appear only once. The sequenced sample was peripheral blood. The receptor source for this set is a woman aged 40 to 50 with acute or convalescent COVID-19. Both conserved end residues are trimmed from each CDR3.

j_call v_call cdr3_aa
TRBJ1-6 TRBV24-1 ATSEGLTGSPLH
TRBJ1-2 TRBV2 ATRPGQLNYGYT
TRBJ1-1 TRBV6-5 ASSSGQASHTEAF
TRBJ2-3 TRBV2 ASSEAASGPSTDTQY
TRBJ1-3 TRBV10-3 AISGGVNSGNTIY
TRBJ2-1 TRBV6-5 ASNRGNEQF
TRBJ1-4 TRBV5-1 ASSVGTAGGQEKLF
TRBJ1-5 TRBV6-5 ASSYPGGQPQH
TRBJ2-2 TRBV5-1 ASSLLAGDYTGELF
TRBJ2-1 TRBV27 ASRTGTGGLEQF
TRBJ2-3 TRBV7-3 ASSPKRGGHTSTDTQY
TRBJ1-6 TRBV12-3/TRBV12-4 ASSLLSDSPLH
TRBJ1-5 TRBV19 ASSTGGYNQPQH
TRBJ2-6 TRBV24-1 ATSDSGSGANVLT
TRBJ1-2 TRBV5-6 ASSLVDRDSYYGYT
TRBJ2-5 TRBV7-9 ASSFGQGSETQY
TRBJ2-1 TRBV7-9 ASSSSRSSRGHNEQF
TRBJ1-6 TRBV5-1 ASSLAVGGNSPLH
TRBJ1-5 TRBV7-9 ASSLGGRQPQH
TRBJ1-5 TRBV30 AWSVGGYQPQH
TRBJ1-1 TRBV10-3 AIRSGTEAF
TRBJ2-5 TRBV2 ASSVETQY
TRBJ2-6 TRBV28 ASSFPGLAGANVLT
TRBJ1-2 TRBV6-6 ASNTREDGYT
TRBJ2-1 TRBV11-3 ASSHQRGGDHNEQF
TRBJ1-5 TRBV6-1 ASSDPAVSNQPQH
TRBJ1-2 TRBV11-2 ASSLDDSGFYYGYT
TRBJ1-5 TRBV5-1 ASRQGGDQPQH
TRBJ2-1 TRBV5-1 ASSLGVAEYNEQF
TRBJ1-1 TRBV10-3 AINDGNQGGTEAF
TRBJ1-1 TRBV7-9 ASSLGDSPVGAF